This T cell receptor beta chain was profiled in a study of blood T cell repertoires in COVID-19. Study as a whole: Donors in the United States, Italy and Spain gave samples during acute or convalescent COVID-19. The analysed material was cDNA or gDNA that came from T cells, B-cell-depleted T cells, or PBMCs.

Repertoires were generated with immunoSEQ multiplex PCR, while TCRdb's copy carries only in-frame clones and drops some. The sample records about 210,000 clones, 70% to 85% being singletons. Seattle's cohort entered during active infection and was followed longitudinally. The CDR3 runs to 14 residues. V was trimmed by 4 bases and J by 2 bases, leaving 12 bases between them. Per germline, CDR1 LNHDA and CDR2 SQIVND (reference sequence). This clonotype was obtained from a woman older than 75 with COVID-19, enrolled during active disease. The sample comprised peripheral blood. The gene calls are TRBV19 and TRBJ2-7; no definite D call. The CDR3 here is CASSSDFQAYEQYF. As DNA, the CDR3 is TGTGCCAGTAGTAGCGATTTTCAGGCCTACGAGCAGTACTTC. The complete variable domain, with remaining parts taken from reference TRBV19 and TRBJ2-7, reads DGGITQSPKYLFRKEGQNVTLSCEQNLNHDAMYWYRQDPGQGLRLIYYSQIVNDFQKGDIAEGYSVSREKKESFPLTVTSAQKNPTAFYLCASSSDFQAYEQYFGPGTRLTVT.